This passage covers 27 T cell receptor beta chains from one sample sequenced in a study of ipilimumab plus nivolumab after autologous stem cell transplantation. Produced via immunoSEQ multiplex PCR; TCRdb's table is partial and in-frame only. The table lists 10,000 to 15,000 clones, approximately 73% of them singletons, with over 15% in the top ten. The material sequenced was PBMCs, taken in a trial of ipilimumab plus nivolumab as post-transplant consolidation. The source is a male donor with diffuse large B-cell lymphoma.

The CDR3 sequence: CASSQGTAFGYTF. For the CDR3, the DNA is TGTGCCAGCAGCCAAGGGACAGCCTTTGGCTACACCTTC. J is TRBJ1-2 and V is TRBV14; a possible D gene is TRBD1 (6 bases). CDR1 and CDR2 from the germline V gene are SGHDN and FVKESK. The ends were cut back, 1 base at V and 7 bases at J, with 10 bases in the middle. The CDR3 contains 13 residues.

This clone was detected only a few times. Germline and junction disagree at one end, which may indicate a read error. The chain joins TRBV5-1 to TRBJ2-7; 9 bases fit TRBD2. The CDR3 is 15 amino acids. Germline CDR1 is SGHRS and CDR2 is YFSETQ. In DNA, the CDR3 is TGCGCCAGCAGATTGGATACCGGACTAGCGTACGAGCAGTACTTC. Its translation: CASRLDTGLAYEQYF.

The chain employs TRBV5-1 and TRBJ2-1, with 7 bases lining up with TRBD2. This CDR3 is built from 17 residues. The V gene's germline CDR1 is SGHRS and CDR2 YFSETQ. J lost 6 bases, V lost 3 bases, and 15 bases had no gene match. CDR3: CASSSLAGGSHRNEQFF. CDR3 nucleotides: TGCGCCAGCAGCTCGCTGGCGGGCGGGAGTCACCGCAATGAGCAGTTCTTC.

This chain links TRBV5-1 with TRBJ1-4; tentatively, D is TRBD1 (5 bases). The CDR3 totals 16 residues. Germline V CDR1 and CDR2: SGHRS, YFSETQ. V lost 5 bases, J lost 6 bases, and 20 bases lay in between. The CDR3 DNA follows: TGCGCCAGCAGTCCGATCGGGACTACTGCTCATGAAAAACTGTTTTTT. Translated: CASSPIGTTAHEKLFF.

The CDR3 DNA is TGTGCCAGCAGATTAGACTTTAGCTCCTACGAGCAGTACTTC. This translates into CASRLDFSSYEQYF. The rearrangement joins TRBV5-4 to TRBJ2-7, with D unclear. Germline CDR1 SGHNT, CDR2 YYREEE (reference sequence). The CDR3 totals 14 residues. Trimming stripped 5 bases from V and 0 bases from J, with 12 bases between.

V gene TRBV25-1 combines with J gene TRBJ2-7; TRBD1 is a possible D gene (6 bases). The V end was cut by 5 bases, the J end by 6 bases, with 11 bases between. Germline-derived CDR1 and CDR2 are MGHDK and SYGVNS. This CDR3 contains 12 residues. The CDR3: CASSFRGTEQYF. The CDR3 nucleotides are TGTGCCAGCAGTTTTAGGGGGACCGAGCAGTACTTC.

This chain's CDR3 is CASGPIGSEETQYF. For the CDR3, the DNA is TGTGCCAGCGGGCCCATAGGTTCAGAAGAGACCCAGTACTTC. The rearrangement uses TRBV7-9 and TRBJ2-5, with D unclear. V was shortened by 8 bases and J by 3 bases, with 16 bases between the two germline ends. This CDR3 has 14 residues. The germline gives CDR1 SEHNR, CDR2 FQNEAQ (reference sequence).

The rearrangement joins TRBV28 to TRBJ1-5, with D unclear. Trimming cost V 7 bases and J 6 bases, with 10 bases left between them. There are 12 residues in the CDR3. Per the germline V gene, CDR1 is MDHEN and CDR2 is SYDVKM. CDR3: CASTMTIQPQHF. CDR3 nucleotides: TGTGCCAGCACCATGACAATTCAGCCCCAGCATTTT.

The chain carries TRBV11-2 and TRBJ2-7; 11 nucleotides line up with TRBD2. With 4 bases clipped from V and 2 bases from J, the junction kept 7 bases outside the gene matches. CDR3 length: 16 residues. Germline V gene lookup returns CDR1 SGHAT and CDR2 FQNNGV. In nucleotides, the CDR3 is TGTGCCAGCAGCTCCTTAGCGGGGGGGACCGCCTACGAGCAGTACTTC. Translated: CASSSLAGGTAYEQYF.

J is TRBJ2-6 and V is TRBV6-1; 8 bases map to TRBD1. The V gene's germline CDR1 is MNHNS and CDR2 SASEGT. There are 18 residues in the CDR3. With V trimmed by 3 bases and J by 2 bases, 9 bases remained unmatched. The CDR3, as DNA: TGTGCCAGCAGTGAGCAACAGGGGGTCCTAACTGGGGCCAACGTCCTGACTTTC. Translating it yields CASSEQQGVLTGANVLTF.

The chain combines TRBV7-2 with TRBJ1-1; D not resolved. V lost 6 bases to trimming and J lost 1 base, with 9 bases between them. This CDR3 contains 13 residues. Germline V lookup: CDR1 SGHTA, CDR2 FQGNSA. CDR3 loop: CASSPRRNTEAFF. DNA of the CDR3: TGTGCCAGCAGTCCCCGACGGAACACTGAAGCTTTCTTT. The whole variable domain, remainder taken from reference TRBV7-2 and TRBJ1-1, is GAGVSQSPSNKVTEKGKDVELRCDPISGHTALYWYRQSLGQGLEFLIYFQGNSAPDKSGLPSDRFSAERTGGSVSTLTIQRTQQEDSAVYLCASSPRRNTEAFFGQGTRLTVV.

This chain joins TRBV7-2 and TRBJ2-1; D might be TRBD2 (5 bases). The V and J ends lost 5 bases and 10 bases respectively, with 24 bases between them. CDR1 is SGHTA, CDR2 FQGNSA, per germline. The CDR3 is 16 amino acids. This chain's CDR3 is CASSRIRDVRGSEQFF. Here the CDR3 DNA reads TGTGCCAGCAGCAGGATTAGGGATGTTCGGGGTTCGGAGCAGTTCTTC.

The chain joins TRBV19 to TRBJ2-3; 10 bases agree with TRBD2. The CDR3 length is 19 residues. V gave up 6 bases and J gave up 0 bases; unmatched junction bases: 15. Germline values: CDR1 LNHDA, CDR2 SQIVND (reference sequence). CDR3 residues: CASSLRTSGLIASTDTQYF. DNA for the CDR3: TGTGCCAGTAGCCTCCGGACTAGCGGCTTGATTGCTAGCACAGATACGCAGTATTTT.

V gene TRBV29-1 combines with J gene TRBJ1-2, with D hard to call. CDR1 and CDR2 (germline): SQVTM, ANQGSEA. The CDR3 spans 13 residues. V shed 3 bases and J shed 2 bases, with 10 bases lying between them. The CDR3 bases are TGCAGCGTTGAGGACGGACGGAACTATGGCTACACCTTC. Protein sequence: CSVEDGRNYGYTF.

The V gene is TRBV25-1, the J gene TRBJ1-2; D remains unclear. CDR1 is MGHDK, CDR2 SYGVNS, per germline. Trimming removed 1 base at V and 8 bases at J, with 14 bases between. The CDR3 extends over 14 amino acids. This CDR3 is CASSEFAQLQGYTF. The CDR3 coding sequence is TGTGCCAGCAGTGAATTTGCCCAGCTCCAAGGCTACACCTTC.

This clone was recorded only once. The chain couples TRBV10-2 to TRBJ1-4, with D possibly being TRBD1 (5 bases). The CDR3 has 14 amino acids. Germline CDR1 is WSHSY and CDR2 is SAAADI. The V end lost 1 base, the J end lost 8 bases, and 11 bases lay between the germline ends. DNA for the CDR3: TGCGCCAGCAGTGAGTGGGGGTCCCGCGAAAAACTGTTTTTT. Its protein is CASSEWGSREKLFF.

The chain is built from TRBV7-9 and TRBJ2-1; a possible D gene is TRBD1 (6 bases). Per germline, CDR1 SEHNR and CDR2 FQNEAQ (reference sequence). There are 18 residues in the CDR3. Trimming stripped 7 bases from V and 0 bases from J, with 22 bases between. The CDR3 coding sequence is TGTGCCAGCATCCATCTGGGGGCCCGCGAAAGCTCCTACAATGAGCAGTTCTTC. It is translated as CASIHLGARESSYNEQFF. Variable domain in full (rest from reference TRBV7-9 and TRBJ2-1): DTGVSQNPRHKITKRGQNVTFRCDPISEHNRLYWYRQTLGQGPEFLTYFQNEAQLEKSRLLSDRFSAERPKGSFSTLEIQRTEQGDSAMYLCASIHLGARESSYNEQFFGPGTRLTVL.

J is TRBJ2-7 and V is TRBV6-5, with D tentatively TRBD2 (7 bases). Trimming shortened V by 9 bases and J by 3 bases, and 18 bases separated the two germline ends. The CDR3 is made up of 14 amino acids. From germline, CDR1 is MNHEY and CDR2 SVGAGI. DNA for the CDR3: TGTGCCAGGGCGAGCGGGACACCAATCTACGAGCAGTACTTC. It translates to CARASGTPIYEQYF.

The genes are TRBV19 and TRBJ2-7; 8 bases fit TRBD1. This CDR3 comprises 14 residues. Germline CDR1 reads LNHDA; CDR2 reads SQIVND (reference sequence). J lost 8 bases, V lost 5 bases, and 11 bases had no gene match. This chain's CDR3 is CASSDMDRVGKQYF. CDR3 nucleotide sequence: TGTGCCAGTAGTGACATGGACAGGGTTGGTAAGCAGTACTTC.

The J gene is TRBJ2-5, the V gene TRBV7-2, with 11 nucleotides matching TRBD2. V shed 5 bases and J 2 bases; nucleotides not matched to a gene: 7. The CDR3 contains 16 residues. Germline V gene data show CDR1 as SGHTA and CDR2 as FQGNSA. CDR3 protein: CASSPQLAGVQETQYF. CDR3 in DNA: TGTGCCAGCAGCCCTCAACTAGCGGGGGTTCAAGAGACCCAGTACTTC.

The chain employs TRBV11-2 and TRBJ2-1; D might be TRBD1 (5 bases). The CDR3 length is 16 residues. Germline V CDR1 and CDR2: SGHAT, FQNNGV. Between the trimmed V and J ends, which lost 5 bases and 8 bases, there was a span of 22 bases. The CDR3 sequence is CASSPRVQSLGDEQFF. CDR3 nucleotides: TGTGCCAGCAGCCCCCGGGTACAATCCTTAGGGGATGAGCAGTTCTTC. The whole variable domain, filled in from reference TRBV11-2 and TRBJ2-1, reads EAGVAQSPRYKIIEKRQSVAFWCNPISGHATLYWYQQILGQGPKLLIQFQNNGVVDDSQLPKDRFSAERLKGVDSTLKIQPAKLEDSAVYLCASSPRVQSLGDEQFFGPGTRLTVL.

In its sample, this clone was seen a few times. The chain is built from TRBV19 and TRBJ1-5; 8 bases agree with TRBD1. The CDR3 is 15 amino acids. Germline V gene data show CDR1 as LNHDA and CDR2 as SQIVND (reference sequence). Trimming removed 7 bases from V and 3 bases from J; junction bases left unmatched: 8. DNA for the CDR3: TGTGCCAGTATTATCGGGACAGGTTCCAATCAGCCCCAGCATTTT. This encodes CASIIGTGSNQPQHF.

This clone has only a few counts. The V and J genes are TRBV2 and TRBJ1-2; 11 nucleotides agree with TRBD1. This CDR3 comprises 16 residues. V lost 1 base to trimming and J lost 3 bases; unmatched junction nucleotides: 4. Germline lookup yields CDR1 SNHLY and CDR2 FYNNEI. The CDR3 spells CASSEVWTGGYYGYTF. DNA of the CDR3: TGTGCCAGCAGTGAAGTATGGACAGGGGGCTACTATGGCTACACCTTC.

This chain joins TRBV5-1 and TRBJ2-5; TRBD2 aligns across 7 bases. The end of the DNA fits TRBJ2-7 better, so the J call may be wrong. The CDR3 has 16 amino acids. The germline gives CDR1 SGHRS, CDR2 YFSETQ. CDR3 nucleotide sequence: TGCGCCAGCAGCCCTCGGGGGGATCTAAAAACCTACGAGCAGTACTTC. Its protein is CASSPRGDLKTYEQYF.

This chain connects TRBV19 to TRBJ2-7, with 11 bases aligning to TRBD1. Unmatched junction bases numbered 17, after V lost 7 bases and J lost 3 bases. The CDR3 totals 18 residues. Germline CDR1 and CDR2: LNHDA and SQIVND (reference sequence). CDR3 amino acids: CASTPSWTGGAGSYEQYF. The CDR3 DNA reads TGTGCCAGTACCCCCAGCTGGACAGGGGGCGCGGGGAGCTACGAGCAGTACTTC. Supplemented by reference TRBV19 and TRBJ2-7, the full variable domain reads DGGITQSPKYLFRKEGQNVTLSCEQNLNHDAMYWYRQDPGQGLRLIYYSQIVNDFQKGDIAEGYSVSREKKESFPLTVTSAQKNPTAFYLCASTPSWTGGAGSYEQYFGPGTRLTVT.

The chain is built from TRBV10-2 and TRBJ1-2; D might be TRBD1 (6 bases). Germline values: CDR1 WSHSY, CDR2 SAAADI. The length of the CDR3 is 14 residues. The germline V and J ends were trimmed by 1 base and 8 bases, with 14 bases remaining between them. CDR3 nucleotide sequence: TGCGCCAGCAGTGAGTACGGGGGCCCTGAAGGCTACACCTTC. It is translated as CASSEYGGPEGYTF.

The rearrangement joins TRBV9 to TRBJ2-5, with D unclear. Germline assignment: CDR1 SGDLS and CDR2 YYNGEE. The CDR3 loop spans 15 amino acids. Deletions cut 2 bases from V and 2 bases from J, with 13 bases between. For the CDR3, the DNA is TGTGCCAGCAGCGTTAGACTCGGGTGGCAAGAGACCCAGTACTTC. The encoded protein is CASSVRLGWQETQYF. The complete variable domain, with remaining parts taken from reference TRBV9 and TRBJ2-5, reads DSGVTQTPKHLITATGQRVTLRCSPRSGDLSVYWYQQSLDQGLQFLIQYYNGEERAKGNILERFSAQQFPDLHSELNLSSLELGDSALYFCASSVRLGWQETQYFGPGTRLLVL.